This T cell receptor (beta chain) emerged from a study of response to subunit inactivated influenza vaccine. Overall study findings and caveats: That few new T cells are recruited by each seasonal influenza vaccination was the authors' suggestion.

MiXCR, run by TCRdb on the RT-PCR reads, gives a single entry per CDR3 protein. The repertoire consists of 550,000 to 800,000 distinct CDR3 sequences, with approximately 15% occurring once and the leading ten covering roughly 6.4%. Concerning this clonotype itself: As yet, its antigen is unknown.

CDR1 is SGHVS, CDR2 FQNEAQ, per germline. The V end lost 5 bases, the J end lost 8 bases, and 19 bases lay between the germline ends. The CDR3 runs 15 residues. The clonotype was recovered from a man aged 45 to 65 who received an inactivated influenza vaccine. Sequencing used PBMCs from blood, obtained around 15 days before vaccination. This chain uses TRBV7-8 with TRBJ2-1, with a tentative D call TRBD1 (6 bases). The CDR3 sequence is CASSVDRWLMDEQFF. The CDR3 DNA follows: TGTGCCAGCAGCGTCGACAGGTGGCTTATGGATGAGCAGTTCTTC.